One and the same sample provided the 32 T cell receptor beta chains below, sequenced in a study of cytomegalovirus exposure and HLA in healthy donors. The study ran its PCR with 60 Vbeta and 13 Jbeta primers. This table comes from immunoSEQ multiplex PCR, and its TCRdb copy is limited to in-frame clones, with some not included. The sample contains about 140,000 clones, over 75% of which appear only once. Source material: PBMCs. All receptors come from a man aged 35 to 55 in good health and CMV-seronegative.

The chain's CDR3 is CAWSGIGGGLETQYF. The CDR3 nucleotides read TGTGCCTGGAGTGGGATCGGGGGGGGCCTAGAGACCCAGTACTTC. The chain combines TRBV30 with TRBJ2-5; 8 bases agree with TRBD2. Germline V lookup: CDR1 GTSNPN, CDR2 SVGIG (reference sequence). The CDR3 totals 15 residues. Trimming took 1 base from V and 4 from J; bases not matched to a gene: 8.

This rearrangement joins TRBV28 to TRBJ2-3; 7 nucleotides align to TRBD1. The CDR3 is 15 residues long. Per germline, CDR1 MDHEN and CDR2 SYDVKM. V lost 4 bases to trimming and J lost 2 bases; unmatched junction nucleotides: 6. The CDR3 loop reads CASSSGTAFTDTQYF. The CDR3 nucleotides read TGTGCCAGCAGTTCCGGGACAGCTTTCACAGATACGCAGTATTTT.

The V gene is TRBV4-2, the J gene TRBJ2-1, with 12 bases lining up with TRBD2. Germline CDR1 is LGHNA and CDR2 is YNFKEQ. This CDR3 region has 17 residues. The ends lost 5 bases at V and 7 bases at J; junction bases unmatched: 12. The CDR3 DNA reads TGTGCCAGCAGCGAAGGACTGACTAGCGGGGGTAGTAATGAGCAGTTCTTC. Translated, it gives CASSEGLTSGGSNEQFF.

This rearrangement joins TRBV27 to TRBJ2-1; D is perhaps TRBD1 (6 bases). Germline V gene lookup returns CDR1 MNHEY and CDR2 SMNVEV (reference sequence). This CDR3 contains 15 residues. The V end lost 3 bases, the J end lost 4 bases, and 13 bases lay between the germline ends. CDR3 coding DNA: TGTGCCAGCAGTTTCCGCCCTGACAGGTACAATGAGCAGTTCTTC. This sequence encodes CASSFRPDRYNEQFF.

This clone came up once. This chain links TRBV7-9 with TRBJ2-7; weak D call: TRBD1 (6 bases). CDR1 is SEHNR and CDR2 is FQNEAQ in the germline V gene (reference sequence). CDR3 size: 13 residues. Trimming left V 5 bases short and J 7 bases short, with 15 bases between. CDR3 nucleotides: TGTGCCAGCAGCCAGGACAGCCTGATGGAGCAGTACTTC. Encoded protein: CASSQDSLMEQYF.

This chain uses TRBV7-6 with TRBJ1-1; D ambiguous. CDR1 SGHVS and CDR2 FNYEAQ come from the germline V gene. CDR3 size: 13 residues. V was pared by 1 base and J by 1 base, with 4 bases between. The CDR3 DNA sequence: TGTGCCAGCAGCTTAGACACGAACACTGAAGCTTTCTTT. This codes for CASSLDTNTEAFF. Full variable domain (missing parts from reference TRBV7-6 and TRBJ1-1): GAGVSQSPRYKVTKRGQDVALRCDPISGHVSLYWYRQALGQGPEFLTYFNYEAQQDKSGLPNDRFSAERPEGSISTLTIQRTEQRDSAMYRCASSLDTNTEAFFGQGTRLTVV.

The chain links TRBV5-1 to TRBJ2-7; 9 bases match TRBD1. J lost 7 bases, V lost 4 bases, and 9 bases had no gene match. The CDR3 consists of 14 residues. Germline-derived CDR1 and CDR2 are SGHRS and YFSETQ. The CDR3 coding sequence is TGCGCCAGCAGCGACCGGGACAGGGCTAAGGAGCAGTACTTC. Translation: CASSDRDRAKEQYF.

The CDR3 nucleotides read TGTGCCAGTAGTATCCCCCGGACAGGAGTGGTTTTCTTC. It yields the protein CASSIPRTGVVFF. The V call is TRBV19, the J call TRBJ2-1; 7 nucleotides agree with TRBD1. The CDR3 has 13 amino acids. The V gene's germline CDR1 is LNHDA and CDR2 SQIVND (reference sequence). V shed 3 bases, J shed 16 bases, and the junction held 12 bases outside the gene matches.

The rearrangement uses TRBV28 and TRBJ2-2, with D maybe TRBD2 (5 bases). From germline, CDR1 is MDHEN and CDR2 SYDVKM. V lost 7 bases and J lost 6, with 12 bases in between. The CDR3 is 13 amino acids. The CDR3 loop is CASTHKAAGELFF. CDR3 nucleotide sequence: TGTGCCAGCACCCACAAAGCGGCCGGGGAGCTGTTTTTT. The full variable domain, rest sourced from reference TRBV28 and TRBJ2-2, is DVKVTQSSRYLVKRTGEKVFLECVQDMDHENMFWYRQDPGLGLRLIYFSYDVKMKEKGDIPEGYSVSREKKERFSLILESASTNQTSMYLCASTHKAAGELFFGEGSRLTVL.

The CDR3 spells CASSQIGRRWSGEKLFF. In nucleotides, the CDR3 is TGCGCCAGCAGCCAGATCGGTAGGAGATGGAGCGGTGAAAAACTGTTTTTT. V is TRBV4-3 and J is TRBJ1-4; D unresolved. The CDR3 spans 17 residues. Germline-derived CDR1 and CDR2 are LGHNA and YSLEER. V lost 3 bases and J lost 7, with 21 bases in between.

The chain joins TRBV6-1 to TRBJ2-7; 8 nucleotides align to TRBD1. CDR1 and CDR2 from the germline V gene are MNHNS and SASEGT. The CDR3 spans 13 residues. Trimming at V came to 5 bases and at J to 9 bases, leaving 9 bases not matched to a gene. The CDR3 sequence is CASSFMDREGQYF. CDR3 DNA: TGTGCCAGCAGTTTTATGGACAGGGAAGGGCAGTACTTC.

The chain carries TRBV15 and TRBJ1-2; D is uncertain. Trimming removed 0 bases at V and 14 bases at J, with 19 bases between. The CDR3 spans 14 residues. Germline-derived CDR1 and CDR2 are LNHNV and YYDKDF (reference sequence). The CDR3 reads CATSRDSRAGYQTF. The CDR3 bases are TGTGCCACCAGCAGAGATTCCCGCGCGGGGTATCAGACCTTC.

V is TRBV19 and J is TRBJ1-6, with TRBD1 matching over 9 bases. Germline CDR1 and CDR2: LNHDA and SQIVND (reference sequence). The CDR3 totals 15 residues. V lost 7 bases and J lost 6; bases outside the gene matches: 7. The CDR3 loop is CASTSGTGLNSPLHF. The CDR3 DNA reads TGTGCCAGTACTTCCGGGACAGGGCTTAATTCACCCCTCCACTTT.

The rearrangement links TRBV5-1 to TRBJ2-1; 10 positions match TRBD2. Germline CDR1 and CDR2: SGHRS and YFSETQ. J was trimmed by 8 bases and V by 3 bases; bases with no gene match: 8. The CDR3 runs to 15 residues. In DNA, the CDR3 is TGCGCCAGCAGCTGGGCTAGCGGGAGTGCCTATGAGCAGTTCTTC. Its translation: CASSWASGSAYEQFF.

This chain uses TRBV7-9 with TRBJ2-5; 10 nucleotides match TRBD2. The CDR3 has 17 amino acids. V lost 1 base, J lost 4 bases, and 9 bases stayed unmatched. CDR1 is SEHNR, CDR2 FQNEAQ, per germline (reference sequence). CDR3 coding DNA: TGTGCCAGCAGCTTAGTATCTAGCGGGAGTCGGGGAGAGACCCAGTACTTC. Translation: CASSLVSSGSRGETQYF. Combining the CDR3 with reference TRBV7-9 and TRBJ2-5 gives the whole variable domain DTGVSQNPRHKITKRGQNVTFRCDPISEHNRLYWYRQTLGQGPEFLTYFQNEAQLEKSRLLSDRFSAERPKGSFSTLEIQRTEQGDSAMYLCASSLVSSGSRGETQYFGPGTRLLVL.

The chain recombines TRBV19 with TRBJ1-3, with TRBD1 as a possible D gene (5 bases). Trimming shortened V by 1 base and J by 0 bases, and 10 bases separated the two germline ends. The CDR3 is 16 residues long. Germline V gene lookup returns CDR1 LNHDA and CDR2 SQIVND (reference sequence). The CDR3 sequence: CASSIGTFSSGNTIYF. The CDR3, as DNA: TGTGCCAGTAGTATAGGGACATTCAGCTCTGGAAACACCATATATTTT.

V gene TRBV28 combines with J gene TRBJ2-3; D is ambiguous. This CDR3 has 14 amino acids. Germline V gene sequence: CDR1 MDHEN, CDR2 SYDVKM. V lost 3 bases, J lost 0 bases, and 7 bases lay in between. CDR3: CASSFPSSTDTQYF. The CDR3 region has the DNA TGTGCCAGCAGTTTTCCCTCCAGCACAGATACGCAGTATTTT.

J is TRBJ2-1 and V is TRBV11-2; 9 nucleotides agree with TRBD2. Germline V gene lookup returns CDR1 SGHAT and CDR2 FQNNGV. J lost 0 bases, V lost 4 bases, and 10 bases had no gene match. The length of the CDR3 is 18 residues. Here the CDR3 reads CASSYRVERGVSYNEQFF. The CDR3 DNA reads TGTGCCAGCAGCTATAGGGTCGAGCGGGGGGTCTCCTACAATGAGCAGTTCTTC.

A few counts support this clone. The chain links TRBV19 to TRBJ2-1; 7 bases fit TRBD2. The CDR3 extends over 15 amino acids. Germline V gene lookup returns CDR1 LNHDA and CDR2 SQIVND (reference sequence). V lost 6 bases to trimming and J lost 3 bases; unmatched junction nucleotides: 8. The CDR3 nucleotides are TGTGCCAGTAGCACGGGGGGATCGTACTACAATGAGCAGTTCTTC. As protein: CASSTGGSYYNEQFF.

CDR3 nucleotides: TGTGCCAGCAGCTTGGACACTCCGGGACTAGCGGCTTACGAGCAGTACTTC. Its translation is CASSLDTPGLAAYEQYF. This rearrangement joins TRBV5-4 to TRBJ2-7; 11 bases are a match to TRBD2. CDR3 length: 17 residues. J lost 4 bases, V lost 0 bases, and 9 bases had no gene match. The germline CDR1 and CDR2 sequences are SGHNT and YYREEE (reference sequence).

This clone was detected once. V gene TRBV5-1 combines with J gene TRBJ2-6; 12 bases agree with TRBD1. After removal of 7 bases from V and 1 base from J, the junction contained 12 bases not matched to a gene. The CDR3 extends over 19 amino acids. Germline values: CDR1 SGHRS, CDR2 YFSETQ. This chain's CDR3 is CASGKVQGQGASGANVLTF. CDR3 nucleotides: TGCGCCAGCGGGAAGGTCCAGGGACAGGGGGCGTCTGGGGCCAACGTCCTGACTTTC. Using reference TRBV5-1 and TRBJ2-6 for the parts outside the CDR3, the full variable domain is KAGVTQTPRYLIKTRGQQVTLSCSPISGHRSVSWYQQTPGQGLQFLFEYFSETQRNKGNFPGRFSGRQFSNSRSEMNVSTLELGDSALYLCASGKVQGQGASGANVLTFGAGSRLTVL.

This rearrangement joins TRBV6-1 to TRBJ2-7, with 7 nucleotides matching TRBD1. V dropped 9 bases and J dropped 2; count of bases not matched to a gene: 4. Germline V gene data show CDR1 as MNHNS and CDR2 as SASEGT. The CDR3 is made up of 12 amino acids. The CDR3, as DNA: TGTGCCAGTGCCGGGACAGCCTACGAGCAGTACTTC. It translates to CASAGTAYEQYF.

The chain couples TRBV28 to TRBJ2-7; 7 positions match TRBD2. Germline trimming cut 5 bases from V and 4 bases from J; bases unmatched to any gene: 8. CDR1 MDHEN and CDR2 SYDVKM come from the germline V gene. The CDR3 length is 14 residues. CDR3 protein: CASSLRGLRYEQYF. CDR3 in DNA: TGTGCCAGCAGTCTCCGGGGACTACGATACGAGCAGTACTTC.

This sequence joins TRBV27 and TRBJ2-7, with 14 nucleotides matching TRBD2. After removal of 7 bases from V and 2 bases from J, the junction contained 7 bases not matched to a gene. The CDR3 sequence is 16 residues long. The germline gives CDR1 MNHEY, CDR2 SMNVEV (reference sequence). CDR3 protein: CASKALTSGRAYEQYF. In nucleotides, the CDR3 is TGTGCCAGCAAGGCACTGACTAGCGGGAGGGCCTACGAGCAGTACTTC.

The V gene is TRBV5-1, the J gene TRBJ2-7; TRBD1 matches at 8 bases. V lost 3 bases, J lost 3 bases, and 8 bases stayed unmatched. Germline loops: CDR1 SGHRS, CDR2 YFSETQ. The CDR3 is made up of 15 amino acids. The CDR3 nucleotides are TGCGCCAGCAGCTACCCTTCGGACAGGGTCTACGAGCAGTACTTC. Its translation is CASSYPSDRVYEQYF.

Here the CDR3 DNA reads TGCGCCAGCAGCTTCCCCTACGGTAGCTCACTCTACGAGCAGTACTTC. This gives the protein CASSFPYGSSLYEQYF. J is TRBJ2-7 and V is TRBV5-1, with D unresolved. Germline CDR1 reads SGHRS; CDR2 reads YFSETQ. V shed 2 bases and J shed 3 bases, with 18 bases lying between them. This CDR3 contains 16 residues. The full variable domain, rest sourced from reference TRBV5-1 and TRBJ2-7, is KAGVTQTPRYLIKTRGQQVTLSCSPISGHRSVSWYQQTPGQGLQFLFEYFSETQRNKGNFPGRFSGRQFSNSRSEMNVSTLELGDSALYLCASSFPYGSSLYEQYFGPGTRLTVT.

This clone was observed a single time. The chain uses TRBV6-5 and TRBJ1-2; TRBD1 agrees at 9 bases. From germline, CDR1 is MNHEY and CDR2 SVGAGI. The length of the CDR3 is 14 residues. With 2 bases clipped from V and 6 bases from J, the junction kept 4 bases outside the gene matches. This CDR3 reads CASSYAQGAHGYTF. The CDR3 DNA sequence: TGTGCCAGCAGTTACGCACAGGGGGCGCATGGCTACACCTTC.

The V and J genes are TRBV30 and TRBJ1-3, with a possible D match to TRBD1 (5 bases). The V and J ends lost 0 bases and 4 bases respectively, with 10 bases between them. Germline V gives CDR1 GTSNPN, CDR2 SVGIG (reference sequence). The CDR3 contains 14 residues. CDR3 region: CAWSVGGSGNTIYF. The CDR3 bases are TGTGCCTGGAGTGTCGGGGGGTCCGGAAACACCATATATTTT.

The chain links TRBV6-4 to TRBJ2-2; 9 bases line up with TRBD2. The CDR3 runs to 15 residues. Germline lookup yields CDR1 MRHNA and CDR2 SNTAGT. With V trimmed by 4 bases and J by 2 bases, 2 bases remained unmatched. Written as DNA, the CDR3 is TGTGCCAGCAGTGTACTAGCGGGTAACACCGGGGAGCTGTTTTTT. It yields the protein CASSVLAGNTGELFF.

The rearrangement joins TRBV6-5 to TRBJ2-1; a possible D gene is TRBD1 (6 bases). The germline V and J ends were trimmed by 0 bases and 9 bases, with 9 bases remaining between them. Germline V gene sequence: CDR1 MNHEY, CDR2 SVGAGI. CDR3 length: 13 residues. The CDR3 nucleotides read TGTGCCAGCAGTTACTCTGCGGACAGTGAGCAGTTCTTC. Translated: CASSYSADSEQFF.

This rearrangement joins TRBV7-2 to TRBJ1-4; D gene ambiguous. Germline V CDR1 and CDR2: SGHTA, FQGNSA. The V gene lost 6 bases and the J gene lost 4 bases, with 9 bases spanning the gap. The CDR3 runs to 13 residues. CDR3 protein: CASSRGGNEKLFF. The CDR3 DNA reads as TGTGCCAGCAGTCGCGGAGGTAATGAAAAACTGTTTTTT.

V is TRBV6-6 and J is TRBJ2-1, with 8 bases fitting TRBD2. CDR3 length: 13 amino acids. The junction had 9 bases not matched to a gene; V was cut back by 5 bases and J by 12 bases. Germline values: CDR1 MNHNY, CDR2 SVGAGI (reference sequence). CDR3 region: CASSPDPRGGQFF. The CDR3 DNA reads TGTGCCAGCAGTCCCGACCCCCGGGGGGGGCAGTTCTTC.